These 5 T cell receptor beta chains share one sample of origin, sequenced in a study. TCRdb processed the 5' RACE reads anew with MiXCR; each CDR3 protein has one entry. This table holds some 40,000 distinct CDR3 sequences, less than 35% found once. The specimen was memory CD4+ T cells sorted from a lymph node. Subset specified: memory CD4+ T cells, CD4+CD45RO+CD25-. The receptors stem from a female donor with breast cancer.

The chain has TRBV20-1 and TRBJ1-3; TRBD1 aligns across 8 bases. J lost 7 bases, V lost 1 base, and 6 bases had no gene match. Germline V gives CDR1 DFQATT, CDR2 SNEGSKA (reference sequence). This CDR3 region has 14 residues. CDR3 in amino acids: CSARAGQGVNTIYF. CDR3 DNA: TGCAGTGCTAGAGCTGGACAGGGAGTCAACACCATATATTTT.

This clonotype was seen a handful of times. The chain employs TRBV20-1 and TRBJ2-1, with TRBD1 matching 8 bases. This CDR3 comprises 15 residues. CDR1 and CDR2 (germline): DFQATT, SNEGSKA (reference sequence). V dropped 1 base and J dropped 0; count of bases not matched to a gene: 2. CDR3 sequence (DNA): TGCAGTGCTAGAGGGACAGGGAGCTCCTACAATGAGCAGTTCTTC. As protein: CSARGTGSSYNEQFF.

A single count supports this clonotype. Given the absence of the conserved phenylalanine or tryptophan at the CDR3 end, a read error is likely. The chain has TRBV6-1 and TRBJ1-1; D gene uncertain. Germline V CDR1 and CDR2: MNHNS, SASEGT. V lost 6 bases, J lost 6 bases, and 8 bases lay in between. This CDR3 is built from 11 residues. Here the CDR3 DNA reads TGTGCCAGCAGAAACGCAGCTGAAGCTTTCCTT. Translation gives CASRNAAEAFL.

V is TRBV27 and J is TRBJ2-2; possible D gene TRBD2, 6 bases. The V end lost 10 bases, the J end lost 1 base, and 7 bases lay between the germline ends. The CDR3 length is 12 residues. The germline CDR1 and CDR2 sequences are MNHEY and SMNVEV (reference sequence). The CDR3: CATGGNTGELFF. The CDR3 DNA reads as TGTGCCACCGGGGGGAACACCGGGGAGCTGTTTTTT.

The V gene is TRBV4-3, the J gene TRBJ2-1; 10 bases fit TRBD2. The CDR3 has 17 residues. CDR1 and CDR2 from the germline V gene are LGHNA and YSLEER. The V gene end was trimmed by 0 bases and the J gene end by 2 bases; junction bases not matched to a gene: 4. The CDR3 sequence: CASSQERLAGAYNEQFF. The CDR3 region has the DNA TGCGCCAGCAGCCAAGAACGTCTAGCGGGAGCCTACAATGAGCAGTTCTTC.